A selection of T cell receptor beta chains follows, all from one sample in a study of graft-versus-host responses after intestinal transplantation. Measured with immunoSEQ multiplex PCR; TCRdb has only the in-frame clones, and not every one. The sample contains under 85,000 clones, 90% to 95% of which appear only once. For these TCRs, the target antigens are not known. The sequencing here drew on unstimulated CD8+ T cells sorted from spleen or lymph node cells, taken before intestinal transplant. The receptors were sampled from a human donor who received an intestinal transplant. The CDR3 runs from the conserved cysteine through the conserved F or W. The D gene is left open where the match is weak. Clone size is not always given. Where it is, it says once, few, many or a class for expanded clones.

clone size	V gene	J gene	D gene	CDR3 DNA	CDR3 protein
-	TRBV19	TRBJ1-5	-	TGTGCCAGTAGTATACGCGACAGCAATCAGCCCCAGCATTTT	CASSIRDSNQPQHF
once	TRBV4-3	TRBJ1-1	-	TGCGCCAGCAGCCAAGGTCTCACAGAGAACACTGAAGCTTTCTTT	CASSQGLTENTEAFF
-	TRBV7-3	TRBJ1-1	TRBD1	TGTGCCAGCAGCTCAGACGGGACAGCCATGAACACTGAAGCTTTCTTT	CASSSDGTAMNTEAFF
-	TRBV20-1	TRBJ2-7	-	TGCAGTGCTAGTGAGGGCTACGAGCAGTACTTC	CSASEGYEQYF
-	TRBV2	TRBJ2-3	-	TGTGCCAGCACCGTTGACGCGGGGTCGGTCACAGATACGCAGTATTTT	CASTVDAGSVTDTQYF
-	TRBV5-4	TRBJ2-5	-	TGTGCCAGCAGGAGCCCGTATTTCGAGACCCAGTACTTC	CASRSPYFETQYF
once	TRBV11-2	TRBJ2-7	-	TGTGCCAGCAGCGTCGTCGTTGGATCGGGAGATCCCTACGAGCAGTACTTC	CASSVVVGSGDPYEQYF
-	TRBV5-4	TRBJ1-2	-	TGTGCCAGCAGCTTCCAAACATTGGACTATGGCTACACCTTC	CASSFQTLDYGYTF
-	TRBV5-1	TRBJ2-2	-	TGCGCCAGCAGATTACCGGGAGAAAGTACCGGGGAGCTGTTTTTT	CASRLPGESTGELFF
-	TRBV2	TRBJ2-2	-	TGTGCCAGCAGTGTTTACACCGGGGAGCTGTTTTTT	CASSVYTGELFF
-	TRBV4-2	TRBJ2-5	TRBD2	TGTGCCAGCAGCCAAGATCAAGGACTAGCGGGACCCCAAGGGACCCAGTACTTC	CASSQDQGLAGPQGTQYF
-	TRBV27	TRBJ2-7	TRBD1	TGTGCCAGCAGTTTAGGACAGGGAAACTACGAGCAGTACTTC	CASSLGQGNYEQYF
-	TRBV6-6	TRBJ1-5	-	TGTGCCAGCAGTTTCCAGGGCTCCAATCAGCCCCAGCATTTT	CASSFQGSNQPQHF
-	TRBV13	TRBJ2-3	TRBD1	TGTGCCAGCAGCGCGCGCCGGGACAGGGGTTCCACAGATACGCAGTATTTT	CASSARRDRGSTDTQYF
-	TRBV27	TRBJ2-1	TRBD2	TGTGCCAGCCAGGGACTAGGTGATGAGCAGTTCTTC	CASQGLGDEQFF
-	TRBV2	TRBJ1-5	-	TGTGCCAGCAGTGAGTTGGTTCAGCCCCAGCATTTT	CASSELVQPQHF
-	TRBV9	TRBJ1-5	-	TGTGCCAGCAGCGTAGGGGGGAGCAGTCAGCCCCAGCATTTT	CASSVGGSSQPQHF
-	TRBV19	TRBJ2-1	-	TGTGCCAGTAGGCAGGACTACAATGAGCAGTTCTTC	CASRQDYNEQFF
once	TRBV27	TRBJ2-7	-	TGTGCCAGCAGTTTATCGGCAGACTACGAGCAGTACTTC	CASSLSADYEQYF
-	TRBV27	TRBJ1-6	-	TGTGCCAGCAGCCCGTTGACCAATTCACCCCTCCACTTT	CASSPLTNSPLHF
-	TRBV28	TRBJ2-2	-	TGTGCCAGCAGTTTAGAGACCGGGGAGCTGTTTTTT	CASSLETGELFF
-	TRBV27	TRBJ2-7	TRBD1	TGTGCCAGCAGCAGACAGGGATACGAGCAGTACTTC	CASSRQGYEQYF
-	TRBV6-1	TRBJ2-6	-	TGTGCCAGCAGTGTACTCAGGCGGCCGGTCTCTGGGGCCAACGTCCTGACTTTC	CASSVLRRPVSGANVLTF
-	TRBV27	TRBJ2-7	-	TGTGCCAGCAGTTTTACCCCCTTCTTCGAGCAGTACTTC	CASSFTPFFEQYF
-	TRBV6-5	TRBJ1-5	TRBD1	TGTGCCAGCAGTCCCTCAGGGGGAGGACAGCCCCAGCATTTT	CASSPSGGGQPQHF
-	TRBV15	TRBJ2-5	-	TGTGCCACCAGCGGAAGACTAGGGGAGACCCAGTACTTC	CATSGRLGETQYF
-	TRBV7-9	TRBJ2-5	-	TGTGCCAGCAGCTTATACGGGGGCAGGAACGAGACCCAGTACTTC	CASSLYGGRNETQYF
-	TRBV6-1	TRBJ2-1	-	TGTGCCAGCAGTGACTGGGGAGGGGGTAGCGATGAGCAGTTCTTC	CASSDWGGGSDEQFF
once	TRBV2	TRBJ1-2	TRBD1	TGTGCCAGCAGTGTCGGGACAGCCCACCCGGAGGGCTACACCTTC	CASSVGTAHPEGYTF
-	TRBV6-6	TRBJ2-1	-	TGTGCCAGCAGTTACTTACGCCGTCCTGAGCAGTTCTTC	CASSYLRRPEQFF
-	TRBV7-6	TRBJ1-1	TRBD1	TGTGCCAGCAGCTTAGCGCGACAGGGTGAAACGAACACTGAAGCTTTCTTT	CASSLARQGETNTEAFF
-	TRBV5-6	TRBJ1-2	-	TGTGCCAGCAGCCCGGGTAGTGGCTATGGCTACACCTTC	CASSPGSGYGYTF
-	TRBV14	TRBJ2-7	TRBD2	TGTGCCAGCAGCCAAACTGATGGACTAGCTCCCCCCTACGAGCAGTACTTC	CASSQTDGLAPPYEQYF
-	TRBV23-1	TRBJ2-2	-	TGCGCCAGCAGTCAATGCTTCAGCGCAGAGGGCACCGGGGAGCTGTTTTTT	CASSQCFSAEGTGELFF
-	TRBV5-1	TRBJ2-7	TRBD1	TGCGCCAGCAGCTTCGGACAGGTGGGGACCTACGAGCAGTACTTC	CASSFGQVGTYEQYF
-	TRBV4-1	TRBJ1-5	-	TGCGCCAGCAGCCAAAGGGCAGGGGGCAATCAGCCCCAGCATTTT	CASSQRAGGNQPQHF
once	TRBV5-1	TRBJ1-1	-	TGCGCCAGCAGCTTCGGTGGCACTGAAGCTTTCTTT	CASSFGGTEAFF
-	TRBV5-6	TRBJ2-7	TRBD2	TGTGCCAGCAGCTTAGCGGGACTACCTAACTACGAGCAGTACTTC	CASSLAGLPNYEQYF
-	TRBV2	TRBJ1-1	-	TGTGCCAGCAGTGAATCATCGGTCACATGGTCTTTCTTT	CASSESSVTWSFF
-	TRBV28	TRBJ2-7	TRBD2	TGTGCCAGCAGTTTACCCCGACTAGCGAGGGACGAGCAGTACTTC	CASSLPRLARDEQYF
-	TRBV4-1	TRBJ2-5	-	TGCGCCAGCAGCCACAGCCTTGGGCACCGAGAGGAGCAGTACTTC	CASSHSLGHREEQYF
once	TRBV28	TRBJ2-7	-	TGTGCCAGCAGTTTGTCACGGGGGTTCAGGGAGCAGTACTTC	CASSLSRGFREQYF
-	TRBV25-1	TRBJ2-3	-	TGTGCCAGCAGACTTAACAGGGAGGCAGATACGCAGTATTTT	CASRLNREADTQYF
-	TRBV6-5	TRBJ2-7	-	TGTGCCAGCAGGTCCCCTCACTTGTTCTACGAGCAGTACTTC	CASRSPHLFYEQYF
-	TRBV14	TRBJ1-1	-	TGTGCCAGCAAGGGGTCAGCGGACCCTTTTGAAGCTTTCTTT	CASKGSADPFEAFF
-	TRBV6-6	TRBJ1-1	-	TGTGCCAGCAGTCTTAATCCACAGATGAACACTGAAGCTTTCTTT	CASSLNPQMNTEAFF
once	TRBV7-9	TRBJ2-7	TRBD2	TGTGCCAGCAGCTCCACGACTAGCGGGGTTTCCTACGAGCAGTACTTC	CASSSTTSGVSYEQYF
-	TRBV9	TRBJ2-7	-	TGTGCCAGCAGCGTAGGTGTACGGGACCACGAGCAGTACTTC	CASSVGVRDHEQYF
-	TRBV9	TRBJ2-1	-	TGTGCCAGCAGCGTAGGAGGATCTTACAATGAGCAGTTCTTC	CASSVGGSYNEQFF
-	TRBV30	TRBJ1-4	TRBD1	TGTGCCTGGAGTGTTGGACAGGGGGAAAAACTGTTTTTT	CAWSVGQGEKLFF
-	TRBV29-1	TRBJ2-7	-	TGCAGCGTTGCCCGGAAGTACTTC	CSVARKYF
-	TRBV5-4	TRBJ2-3	-	TGTGCCAGCAGCTTGTCTTCGATCTTACGCACAGATACGCAGTATTTT	CASSLSSILRTDTQYF
-	TRBV5-6	TRBJ2-7	-	TGTGCCAGCAGCCCGGAGGTGGGGGACCCGCCAGGCGAGCAGTACTTC	CASSPEVGDPPGEQYF
once	TRBV2	TRBJ1-5	-	TGTGCCAGCGGGGCGCGGAGCAATCAGCCCCAGCATTTT	CASGARSNQPQHF